This TCR beta chain emerged from a study of PD-L1 blockade in urothelial cancer. Turning to the study itself: Most of the 29 patients were men whose urothelial cancer was bladder-origin. A median of about 130,000 T cells was found in the blood samples. Study patients had been treated with 0 to 3 previous chemotherapy regimens.

Indicated time point: pretreatment peripheral blood. Patient sample counts ranged from 1 to 8, pretreatment and on-treatment. This table comes from immunoSEQ multiplex PCR, and its TCRdb copy is limited to in-frame clones, with some not included. The repertoire has 85,000 to 100,000 clones, around 86% of them found once; the top ten carry roughly 2%. This clonotype was obtained from a man between 60 and 75 years old with urothelial cancer. The specimen comprised PBMCs, sampled around atezolizumab (anti-PD-L1) treatment.

The CDR3 loop is CSVPLETQYF. CDR3 DNA sequence: TGCAGTGTTCCCCTTGAGACCCAGTACTTC. V is TRBV20-1 and J is TRBJ2-5; unclear D gene. Germline V gene data show CDR1 as DFQATT and CDR2 as SNEGSKA (reference sequence). The CDR3 is made up of 10 amino acids. V dropped 7 bases and J dropped 5 bases, with 8 bases sitting between them.